This TCR beta chain emerged from a study of CD8 T cells in ankylosing spondylitis. Study-wide points: Clones tied to disease were said to be significantly enriched in matched ankylosing spondylitis synovial fluid. Eight highly homologous variants formed a TCR beta motif that appeared characteristic of ankylosing spondylitis blood.

TCR beta libraries were made by quantitative 5'-RACE with molecular barcodes. TCRdb recomputed calls from the 5' RACE reads with MiXCR, one row per CDR3 protein. Among approximately 200,000 distinct CDR3 sequences, 13% were seen once, and the ten largest hold about 15%. As concerns this clonotype: Its cognate antigen is unknown.

V lost 8 bases, J lost 4 bases, and 12 bases lay in between. Germline V CDR1 and CDR2: SNHLY, FYNNEI. This CDR3 has 12 amino acids. The source material was blood, either unsorted or a sorted T cell fraction (not recorded which). The rearrangement joins TRBV2 to TRBJ2-7; D is perhaps TRBD2 (5 bases). This receptor was identified in a male donor with ankylosing spondylitis or in good health (not recorded which). CDR3 residues: CASSAAAYEQYF. Here the CDR3 DNA reads TGTGCCAGCTCAGCGGCGGCGTACGAGCAGTACTTC.